This T cell receptor beta chain appears in the sequencing data of a study of blood T cell repertoires in COVID-19. Study background: Donors in the United States, Italy and Spain gave samples during acute or convalescent COVID-19. Sources were T cells, B-cell-depleted T cells, or PBMCs; the material itself was cDNA or gDNA.

Per the authors' pipeline: Cell counts per sample came from amplifying reference gene primers. Using immunoSEQ multiplex PCR, the repertoire was profiled, and TCRdb retains in-frame clones only, with some absent. V and J calls and clone size come straight from that table; D and trimming were deduced from the DNA. This sample has about 150,000 clones, with roughly four fifths found just once. With 5 bases removed from V and 0 bases from J, the gap between germline ends came to 11 bases. The CDR3 consists of 15 residues. Germline CDR1 MNHEY, CDR2 SMNVEV (reference sequence). This receptor was identified in an elderly man with acute or convalescent COVID-19. Material: peripheral blood. This chain connects TRBV27 to TRBJ2-1; D might be TRBD2 (5 bases). The CDR3 coding sequence is TGTGCCAGCAGTCCTGACTATAGCTCCTACAATGAGCAGTTCTTC. Translated, it gives CASSPDYSSYNEQFF.